The present T cell receptor beta chain was sequenced within a study of T cells in Graves' hyperthyroidism and ophthalmopathy. In the study overall: Pretreatment peripheral blood was obtained at initial diagnosis.

Note on this clonotype: Its antigen is still unknown.

The investigators amplified TCR beta CDR3 regions from RNA transcripts. First-round RT-PCR with HTBI primers amplified the TCR CDR3 region. TCRdb recomputed calls from the multiplex PCR reads with MiXCR, one row per CDR3 protein. The table includes about 840,000 distinct CDR3 sequences, 35% to 40% detected once. Whole-study findings and limits: Blood shared most expanded thyroid clonotypes above 0.001. In simple terms, a model built on 13 V-J features told ophthalmopathy apart from stable hyperthyroidism.

Sequenced material: blood. The TCR was taken from a man aged 18 to 35 with Graves' hyperthyroidism.

The CDR3 nucleotides are TGCGCCAGCAGCTTGGGGACAGGCTCTGGGGCCAACGTCCTGACTTTC. Protein product: CASSLGTGSGANVLTF. The rearrangement joins TRBV5-1 to TRBJ2-6, with 7 bases aligning to TRBD1. V lost 0 bases to trimming and J lost 0 bases; unmatched junction nucleotides: 0. The CDR3 consists of 16 residues. The germline V gene has CDR1 SGHRS and CDR2 YFSETQ.